This passage covers 13 T cell receptor beta chains from one sample sequenced in a study of T cell responses to AZD1222 COVID-19 vaccine. TCRdb's table, derived via immunoSEQ multiplex PCR, lists solely in-frame clones and lacks some. The sample carries approximately 90,000 clones, approximately 89% recorded once. Source: peripheral blood, taken on day 0 of AZD1222 vaccination. All receptors come from an adult in good health.

V gene TRBV4-2 combines with J gene TRBJ2-2; D unresolved. V dropped 2 bases and J dropped 6 bases, with 7 bases sitting between them. Germline CDR1 reads LGHNA; CDR2 reads YNFKEQ. The CDR3 is 13 residues long. CDR3 sequence: CASSQFRAGELFF. The CDR3 nucleotides read TGTGCCAGCAGCCAATTTCGAGCCGGGGAGCTGTTTTTT.

This chain joins TRBV11-2 and TRBJ1-2; tentative D call: TRBD1 (6 bases). The germline gives CDR1 SGHAT, CDR2 FQNNGV. V shed 5 bases and J shed 3 bases, with 22 bases lying between them. CDR3 size: 17 residues. Here the CDR3 DNA reads TGTGCCAGCAGCCCCGTGAACCGGGGGGCGCGGGACTATGGCTACACCTTC. Translating gives CASSPVNRGARDYGYTF.

This chain joins TRBV5-1 and TRBJ2-2; a weak D match, TRBD2 (6 bases). V lost 3 bases and J lost 1, with 13 bases in between. CDR3 size: 16 residues. Germline CDR1 reads SGHRS; CDR2 reads YFSETQ. The CDR3 nucleotides are TGCGCCAGCAGCTCCAACGGGCGGGGGAACACCGGGGAGCTGTTTTTT. Amino acids: CASSSNGRGNTGELFF.

CDR3 loop: CASSWTSGPQETQYF. The DNA of the CDR3 is TGTGCCAGCAGCTGGACTAGCGGGCCCCAAGAGACCCAGTACTTC. This sequence joins TRBV7-3 and TRBJ2-5; 11 bases fit TRBD2. The CDR3 spans 15 residues. Trimming at V came to 4 bases and at J to 1 base, leaving 2 bases not matched to a gene. The germline CDR1 and CDR2 sequences are SGHTA and FQGTGA.

The chain recombines TRBV6-5 with TRBJ2-7; D may be TRBD1 (6 bases). The germline V gene has CDR1 MNHEY and CDR2 SVGAGI. The ends were cut back, 8 bases at V and 0 bases at J, with 11 bases in the middle. The CDR3 totals 13 residues. CDR3 in DNA: TGTGCCAGCGTGACGGGACACTCCTACGAGCAGTACTTC. Its translation is CASVTGHSYEQYF.

This rearrangement joins TRBV14 to TRBJ1-6; D remains unclear. Germline V gives CDR1 SGHDN, CDR2 FVKESK. The CDR3 runs 13 residues. The V end was cut by 0 bases, the J end by 7 bases, with 4 bases between. The CDR3 bases are TGTGCCAGCAGCCAAGACAGAAATTCACCCCTCCACTTT. Translated, it gives CASSQDRNSPLHF.

The DNA of the CDR3 is TGTGCCAGCAGCGTAGCTCCCAGGGGAGAAGAGACCCAGTACTTC. It yields the protein CASSVAPRGEETQYF. This chain connects TRBV9 to TRBJ2-5; TRBD1 might be the D (6 bases). V was shortened by 0 bases and J by 3 bases, with 12 bases between the two germline ends. The CDR3 is 15 residues long. The germline gives CDR1 SGDLS, CDR2 YYNGEE.

The rearrangement links TRBV5-1 to TRBJ1-1, with TRBD1 matching 7 bases. CDR1 and CDR2 from the germline V gene are SGHRS and YFSETQ. CDR3 size: 15 residues. With 4 bases clipped from V and 1 base from J, the junction kept 7 bases outside the gene matches. CDR3 sequence reads: CASSDGQVTNTEAFF. CDR3 bases: TGCGCCAGCAGCGACGGACAGGTCACGAACACTGAAGCTTTCTTT. Based on the CDR3 plus reference TRBV5-1 and TRBJ1-1, the full variable domain is KAGVTQTPRYLIKTRGQQVTLSCSPISGHRSVSWYQQTPGQGLQFLFEYFSETQRNKGNFPGRFSGRQFSNSRSEMNVSTLELGDSALYLCASSDGQVTNTEAFFGQGTRLTVV.

J is TRBJ1-1 and V is TRBV5-4; TRBD1 matches 8 bases. CDR1 and CDR2 from the germline V gene are SGHNT and YYREEE (reference sequence). The CDR3 has 16 amino acids. V was clipped by 4 bases and J by 3 bases; unmatched bases: 11. CDR3 bases: TGTGCCAGCAGCCCGGGTACACAGGGGGTACACACTGAAGCTTTCTTT. It encodes CASSPGTQGVHTEAFF. Filled out from reference TRBV5-4 and TRBJ1-1, the complete variable domain reads ETGVTQSPTHLIKTRGQQVTLRCSSQSGHNTVSWYQQALGQGPQFIFQYYREEENGRGNFPPRFSGLQFPNYSSELNVNALELDDSALYLCASSPGTQGVHTEAFFGQGTRLTVV.

The chain links TRBV11-2 to TRBJ1-6, with 10 nucleotides matching TRBD1. Trimming at V came to 1 base and at J to 11 bases, leaving 8 bases not matched to a gene. From germline, CDR1 is SGHAT and CDR2 FQNNGV. The CDR3 is made up of 16 amino acids. CDR3 nucleotides: TGTGCCAGCAGCTTAGGCCGGGACAGGGGATCGACACCCCTCCACTTT. Its protein product is CASSLGRDRGSTPLHF. The entire variable domain, with the rest obtained from reference TRBV11-2 and TRBJ1-6, is as follows: EAGVAQSPRYKIIEKRQSVAFWCNPISGHATLYWYQQILGQGPKLLIQFQNNGVVDDSQLPKDRFSAERLKGVDSTLKIQPAKLEDSAVYLCASSLGRDRGSTPLHFGNGTRLTVT.

V and J are TRBV11-2 and TRBJ2-6; 9 positions match TRBD1. CDR3 length equals 18 residues. With 3 bases clipped from V and 1 base from J, the junction kept 7 bases outside the gene matches. Germline V lookup: CDR1 SGHAT, CDR2 FQNNGV. CDR3 in amino acids: CASSFGTGRSSGANVLTF. The CDR3 DNA follows: TGTGCCAGCAGCTTCGGGACAGGGAGATCTTCTGGGGCCAACGTCCTGACTTTC.

The rearrangement joins TRBV6-4 to TRBJ2-1; 11 nucleotides line up with TRBD2. Trimming at V came to 10 bases and at J to 0 bases, leaving 11 bases not matched to a gene. Germline V CDR1 and CDR2: MRHNA, SNTAGT. The CDR3 is 17 residues long. The CDR3 region is CAIPGTSGLSSYNEQFF. The CDR3 nucleotides are TGTGCCATCCCCGGGACTAGCGGTCTAAGCTCCTACAATGAGCAGTTCTTC.

In this sample, this clone turned up once. The J gene is TRBJ1-2, the V gene TRBV16; TRBD1 matches 8 bases. Germline lookup yields CDR1 KGHSY and CDR2 FQNENV. The CDR3 has 14 amino acids. With 5 bases clipped from V and 2 bases from J, the junction kept 4 bases outside the gene matches. CDR3 bases: TGTGCCAGCAGCGAGGACAGGGCGAACTATGGCTACACCTTC. Residues: CASSEDRANYGYTF.